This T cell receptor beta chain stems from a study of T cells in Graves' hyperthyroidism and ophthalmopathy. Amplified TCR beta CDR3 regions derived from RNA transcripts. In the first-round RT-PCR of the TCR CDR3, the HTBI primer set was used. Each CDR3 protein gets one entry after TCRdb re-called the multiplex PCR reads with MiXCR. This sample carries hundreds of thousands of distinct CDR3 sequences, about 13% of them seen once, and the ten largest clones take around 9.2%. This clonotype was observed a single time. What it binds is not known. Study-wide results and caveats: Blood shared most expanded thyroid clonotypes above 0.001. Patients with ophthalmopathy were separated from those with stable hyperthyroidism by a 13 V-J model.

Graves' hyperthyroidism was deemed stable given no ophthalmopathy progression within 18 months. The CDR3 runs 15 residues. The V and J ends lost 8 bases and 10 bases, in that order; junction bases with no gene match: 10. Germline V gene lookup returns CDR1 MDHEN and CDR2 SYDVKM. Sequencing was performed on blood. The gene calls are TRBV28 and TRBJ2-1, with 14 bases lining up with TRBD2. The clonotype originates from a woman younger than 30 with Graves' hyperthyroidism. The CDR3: CASLKTSGGAREQFF. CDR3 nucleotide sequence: TGTGCCAGCTTGAAGACTAGCGGGGGGGCTAGGGAGCAGTTCTTC. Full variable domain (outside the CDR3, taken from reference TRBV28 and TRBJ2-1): DVKVTQSSRYLVKRTGEKVFLECVQDMDHENMFWYRQDPGLGLRLIYFSYDVKMKEKGDIPEGYSVSREKKERFSLILESASTNQTSMYLCASLKTSGGAREQFFGPGTRLTVL.